The clone carrying this T cell receptor beta chain was counted only a few times. As yet, its antigen is unknown. This sample was included in a study of T cell repertoires in cytomegalovirus infection. MiXCR, applied by TCRdb to the reads, yields one record per CDR3 protein. The sample yields 150,000 to 180,000 distinct CDR3 sequences, 23% seen once. Study results and limitations: Individuals carrying CMV plus the relevant HLA were identified by cumulative frequency of public TCR beta families. Clonotypes of TCR beta that were HLA-C-restricted and CMV-specific dominated the ex vivo response.

The V gene lost 1 base and the J gene lost 4 bases, with 13 bases spanning the gap. CDR3 length: 14 residues. CDR1 is DFQATT, CDR2 SNEGSKA, per germline (reference sequence). The sequenced sample consisted of PBMCs. This sequence was found in a human donor in good health (CMV status not recorded). Some clones in this sample may be carry-over from other donors' samples. The V gene is TRBV20-1, the J gene TRBJ1-2; no reliable D call. The CDR3: CSARVWAAAYGYTF. CDR3 DNA: TGCAGTGCTAGAGTATGGGCGGCAGCCTATGGCTACACCTTC.